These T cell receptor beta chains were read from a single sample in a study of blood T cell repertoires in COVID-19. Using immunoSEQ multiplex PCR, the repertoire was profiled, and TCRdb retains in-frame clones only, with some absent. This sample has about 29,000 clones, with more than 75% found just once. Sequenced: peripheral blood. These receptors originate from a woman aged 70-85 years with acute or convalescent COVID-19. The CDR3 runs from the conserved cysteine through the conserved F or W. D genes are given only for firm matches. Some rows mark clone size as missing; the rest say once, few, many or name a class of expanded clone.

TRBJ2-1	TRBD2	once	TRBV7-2	TGTGCCAGCAGCTTAACCCCGCCGCTGACTAGCGGGGGGGCGGATGAGCAGTTCTTC	CASSLTPPLTSGGADEQFF
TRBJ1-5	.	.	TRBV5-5	TGTGCCAGCAGCTTGTCTTCCAGGGATAATCAGCCCCAGCATTTT	CASSLSSRDNQPQHF
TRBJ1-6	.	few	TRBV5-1	TGCGCCAGCAGCCCTGGACTTACGGGCTCCTATAATTCACCCCTCCACTTT	CASSPGLTGSYNSPLHF
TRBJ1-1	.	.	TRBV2	TGTGCCAGCAGTCCCGGGGGGAGACTGCACTTT	CASSPGGRLHF
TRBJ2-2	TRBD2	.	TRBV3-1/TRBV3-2	TGTGCCAGCAGTTTCGGACTAGCCACCGGGGAGCTGTTTTTT	CASSFGLATGELFF
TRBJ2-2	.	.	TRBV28	TGTGCCAGCAGTTCCCCGGGACTGAGCACCGGGGAGCTGTTTTTT	CASSSPGLSTGELFF
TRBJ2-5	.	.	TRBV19	TGTGCCAGTAGGAATACAGGGTCAGAGACCCAGTACTTC	CASRNTGSETQYF
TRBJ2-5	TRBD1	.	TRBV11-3	TGTGCCAGCAGCCGAAATAACAGGGGGCCGGAACAAGAGACCCAGTACTTC	CASSRNNRGPEQETQYF
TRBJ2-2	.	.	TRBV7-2	TGTGCCAGCTTCGACGGGATGCCAACTTCCGGGGAGCTGTTTTTT	CASFDGMPTSGELFF
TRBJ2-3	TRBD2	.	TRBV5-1	TGCGCCAGCAGGTTTAGCGGGAGAGGCACAGATACGCAGTATTTT	CASRFSGRGTDTQYF
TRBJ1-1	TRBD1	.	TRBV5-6	TGTGCCAGCAGCAGGTTCCCGGGACAGGGGGCGAACACTGAAGCTTTCTTT	CASSRFPGQGANTEAFF
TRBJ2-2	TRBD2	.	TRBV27	TGTGCCAGCAGTCCTATACGACTAGCGGGCACCGGGGAGCTGTTTTTT	CASSPIRLAGTGELFF
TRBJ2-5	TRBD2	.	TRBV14	TGTGCCAGCAGCCAACTAAACCCCGGTTTCGGGACTAGCGGGAGGAGGGCAGAGACCCAGTACTTC	CASSQLNPGFGTSGRRAETQYF
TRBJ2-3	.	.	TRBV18	TGTGCCAGCTCACCACCGTTCGCAGGCTTAGGCACAGATACGCAGTATTTT	CASSPPFAGLGTDTQYF
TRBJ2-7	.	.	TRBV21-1	TGTGCCAGCAGCAAAGGAGCACTAGCGGGATTGGCTCGGTGCGAGCAGTACTTC	CASSKGALAGLARCEQYF
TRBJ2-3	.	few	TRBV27	TGTGCCAGCAGTCCACACTCTTCCCAGGGTTTCCCAGATACGCAGTATTTT	CASSPHSSQGFPDTQYF
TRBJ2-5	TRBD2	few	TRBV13	TGTGCCAGCAGCTCTAGGACTAGCGGGGACCAAGAGACCCAGTACTTC	CASSSRTSGDQETQYF
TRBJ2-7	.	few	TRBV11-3	TGTGCCAGCAGCCAAAGCGGTGACGGCGAGCAGTACTTC	CASSQSGDGEQYF
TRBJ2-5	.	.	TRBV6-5	TGTGCCAGCAGTTTAGGGGGTGGAGAGACCCAGTACTTC	CASSLGGGETQYF
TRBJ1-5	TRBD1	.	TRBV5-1	TGCGCCAGCAGCCCAGGGACAGGGGGAAGCAATCAGCCCCAGCATTTT	CASSPGTGGSNQPQHF
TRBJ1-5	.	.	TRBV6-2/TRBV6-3	TGTGCCAGCAGTTACCCGGGGGTGGGGTACAATCAGCCCCAGCATTTT	CASSYPGVGYNQPQHF
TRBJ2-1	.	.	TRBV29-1	TGCAGCGTTGAATTGGTAGCGGCGAGGAATGAGCAGTTCTTC	CSVELVAARNEQFF
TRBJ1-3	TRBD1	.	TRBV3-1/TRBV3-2	TGTGCCAGCAGCCAAAAAACAGGGGCCCGTTCTGGAAACACCATATATTTT	CASSQKTGARSGNTIYF
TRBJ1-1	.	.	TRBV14	TGTGCCAGCAGCCCAGACAGGTCCTACACTGAAGCTTTCTTT	CASSPDRSYTEAFF
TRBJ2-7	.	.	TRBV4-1	TGCGCCAGCAGCCAAACTGGCGAGCAGTACTTC	CASSQTGEQYF
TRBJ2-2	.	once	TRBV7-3	TGTGCCAGCAGCTTACCAAGGACACAGAACACCGGGGAGCTGTTTTTT	CASSLPRTQNTGELFF
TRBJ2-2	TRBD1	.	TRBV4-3	TGCGCCAGCAGCCACACCGGGACAGGGCGGACCGGGGAGCTGTTTTTT	CASSHTGTGRTGELFF
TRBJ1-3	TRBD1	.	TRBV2	TGTGCCAGCGTCGACAGGGGCTCTGGAAACACCATATATTTT	CASVDRGSGNTIYF
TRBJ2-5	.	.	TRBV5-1	TGCGCCAGCAGTTACCCGGGACACGGGGAGACCCAGTACTTC	CASSYPGHGETQYF
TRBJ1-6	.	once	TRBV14	TGTGCCAGCAGCCTCCAGTGGTCCGTGGCCCTCCACTTT	CASSLQWSVALHF
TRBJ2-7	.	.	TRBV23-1	TGCGCCAGCAGTCAATCCGAAGGGGACGAGCAGTACTTC	CASSQSEGDEQYF
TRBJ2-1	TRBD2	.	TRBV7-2	TGTGCCAGCAGCTTAGCGAATGGGAGGGGCCGGACGAACAATGAGCAGTTCTTC	CASSLANGRGRTNNEQFF
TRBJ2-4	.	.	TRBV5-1	TGCGCCAGCAGCCTAGAGACCCCCAAAAACATTCAGTACTTC	CASSLETPKNIQYF
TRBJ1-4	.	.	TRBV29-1	TGCAGCGTTGAGACCAGGGAGGAGGAAAAACTGTTTTTT	CSVETREEEKLFF
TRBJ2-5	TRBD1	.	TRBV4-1	TGCGCCAGCAGCACAGGACAGGCGCGAGAGACCCAGTACTTC	CASSTGQARETQYF
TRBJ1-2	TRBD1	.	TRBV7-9	TGTGCCAGCAGCGGACAGGGTCCCACCTATGGCTACACCTTC	CASSGQGPTYGYTF
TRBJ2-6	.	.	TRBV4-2	TGTGCCAGCAGCCCAGCAGGAGGGCAACTCCTCTCTGGGGCCAACGTCCTGACTTTC	CASSPAGGQLLSGANVLTF
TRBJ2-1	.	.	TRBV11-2	TGTGCCAGCAGCAGGAGCTCCTACAATGAGCAGTTCTTC	CASSRSSYNEQFF
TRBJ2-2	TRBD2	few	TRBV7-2	TGTGCCAGCAGCTTAGTTCTTTCGGGAGGAGGTGGGGAGCTGTTTTTT	CASSLVLSGGGGELFF
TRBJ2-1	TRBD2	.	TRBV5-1	TGCGCCAGCATAGTGGCTAGCGGGTACAATGAGCAGTTCTTC	CASIVASGYNEQFF
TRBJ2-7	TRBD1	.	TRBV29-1	TGCAGCGTTGAAGACATGGGGACAGAGAACTACGAGCAGTACTTC	CSVEDMGTENYEQYF
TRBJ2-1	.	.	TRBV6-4	TGTGCCAGCAGTGAATTGGAGGGATTGGGGCTTAATGAGCAGTTCTTC	CASSELEGLGLNEQFF
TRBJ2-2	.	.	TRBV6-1	TGTGCCAGCAGTGAATTCTGGAACACCGGGGAGCTGTTTTTT	CASSEFWNTGELFF
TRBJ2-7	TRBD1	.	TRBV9	TGTGCCAGCAGCGTAGCACCGACAGGGGTCGGCGAGCAGTACTTC	CASSVAPTGVGEQYF
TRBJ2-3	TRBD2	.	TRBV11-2	TGTGCCAGCAGCTTAGATATCCTAGCGGGGGGAATTGATACGCAGTATTTT	CASSLDILAGGIDTQYF
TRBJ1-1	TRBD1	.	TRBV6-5	TGTGCCAGCAGTTTGGACAGGGGCACTGAAGCTTTCTTT	CASSLDRGTEAFF
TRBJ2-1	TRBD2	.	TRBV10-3	TGTGCCCACAGTCCTGCTAGCGGGATTTGGGAGCAGTTCTTC	CAHSPASGIWEQFF
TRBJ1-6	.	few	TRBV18	TGTGCCAGCTCACCACGGTGGACAGAGGATTCACCCCTCCACTTT	CASSPRWTEDSPLHF